This entry lists 26 T cell receptor beta chains sequenced from one sample in a study of T cells in Graves' hyperthyroidism and ophthalmopathy. The source material, RNA transcripts, was used to amplify TCR beta CDR3 regions. When the TCR CDR3 underwent first-round RT-PCR, the HTBI primer set was used. TCRdb used MiXCR to reprocess the multiplex PCR reads, holding one entry per CDR3 protein. The data show 220,000 or so distinct CDR3 sequences, roughly 15% seen once. Source material: blood. The receptors derive from a woman between 18 and 29 years old with Graves' ophthalmopathy.

There are many counts of this clonotype. The chain links TRBV6-2 or TRBV6-3 to TRBJ2-7; perhaps TRBD2 as D (5 bases). The V and J ends lost 4 bases and 6 bases respectively, with 16 bases between them. CDR3 size: 14 residues. Germline CDR1 MNHEY, CDR2 SVGEGT. The CDR3 reads CASSLAHIGGEQYF. The DNA for the CDR3 is TGTGCCAGCAGTTTAGCTCACATTGGAGGCGAGCAGTACTTC.

Ten or more counts support this clonotype. This CDR3 reads CASSLAERAFF. In DNA form, the CDR3 reads TGCGCCAGCAGCTTGGCCGAGAGGGCTTTCTTT. This chain connects TRBV5-1 to TRBJ1-1; no clear D gene. This CDR3 comprises 11 residues. Germline V gives CDR1 SGHRS, CDR2 YFSETQ. V lost 0 bases and J 11 bases, leaving 8 bases between the germline ends.

V is TRBV20-1 and J is TRBJ1-3; D unresolved. CDR1 and CDR2 from the germline V gene are DFQATT and SNEGSKA (reference sequence). This CDR3 is built from 12 residues. Trimming left V 2 bases short and J 1 base short, with 3 bases between. As DNA, the CDR3 is TGCAGTGCTAGACAATCTGGAAACACCATATATTTT. Its protein is CSARQSGNTIYF.

This clonotype has at least ten counts. This sequence joins TRBV6-2 or TRBV6-3 and TRBJ1-2; 7 bases match TRBD1. Germline V gene lookup returns CDR1 MNHEY and CDR2 SVGEGT. The V and J ends lost 5 bases and 4 bases, in that order; junction bases with no gene match: 13. The CDR3 consists of 16 residues. The CDR3 loop is CASSASPGGRGYGYTF. CDR3 coding DNA: TGTGCCAGCAGTGCCAGCCCAGGGGGAAGGGGCTATGGCTACACCTTC.

The chain is built from TRBV20-1 and TRBJ2-1; possible D gene TRBD2, 6 bases. This CDR3 has 14 amino acids. Germline V CDR1 and CDR2: DFQATT, SNEGSKA (reference sequence). Trimming pared 7 bases from V and 10 bases from J, leaving 23 bases between. The CDR3 DNA reads TGCAGTGTTTATACCGGGACTCGATCTTACGAGCAGTTCTTC. Translation: CSVYTGTRSYEQFF.

This clonotype has ten or more counts. J is TRBJ2-7 and V is TRBV18, with 8 positions matching TRBD2. The CDR3 extends over 15 amino acids. CDR1 is KGHSH, CDR2 LQKENI, per germline. J gave up 1 base and V 6 bases, and 8 bases lay outside the gene matches. The CDR3 nucleotides are TGTGCCAGCTCTCGCGGGGTAGCGGGGTCCTACGAGCAGTACTTC. Translating gives CASSRGVAGSYEQYF. The full variable domain, in which reference TRBV18 and TRBJ2-7 provide the parts outside the CDR3, is NAGVMQNPRHLVRRRGQEARLRCSPMKGHSHVYWYRQLPEEGLKFMVYLQKENIIDESGMPKERFSAEFPKEGPSILRIQQVVRGDSAAYFCASSRGVAGSYEQYFGPGTRLTVT.

For the CDR3, the DNA is TGTGCCAGCAGTTCCACCGGGACTAGCGGGACCAACGAGCAGTACTTC. Translating it yields CASSSTGTSGTNEQYF. This sequence joins TRBV12-3 or TRBV12-4 and TRBJ2-7; 13 nucleotides align to TRBD2. J gave up 5 bases and V 4 bases, and 8 bases lay outside the gene matches. This CDR3 comprises 16 residues.

This clonotype was observed at least ten times. The chain carries TRBV6-1 and TRBJ2-5, with no clear D. V shed 6 bases and J shed 2 bases, with 10 bases lying between them. Germline assignment: CDR1 MNHNS and CDR2 SASEGT. The CDR3 length is 13 residues. The CDR3 coding sequence is TGTGCCAGCAGGGAGAACCCTCAAGAGACCCAGTACTTC. Amino acids: CASRENPQETQYF.

V gene TRBV3-1 combines with J gene TRBJ2-1; D is possibly TRBD1 or TRBD2 (5 bases each). The CDR3 has 14 amino acids. Germline V CDR1 and CDR2: LGHDT, YNNKEL (reference sequence). V was clipped by 6 bases and J by 4 bases, with 13 bases between them. The CDR3 here is CASSYGTDYNEQFF. The DNA of the CDR3 is TGTGCCAGCAGTTACGGGACGGATTACAATGAGCAGTTCTTC.

V gene TRBV28 combines with J gene TRBJ2-5; TRBD2 agrees at 13 bases. V shed 7 bases and J 5 bases; nucleotides not matched to a gene: 16. Per the germline V gene, CDR1 is MDHEN and CDR2 is SYDVKM. The CDR3 contains 18 residues. CDR3 DNA sequence: TGTGCCAGCAACCCAACGGTGAGGACTAGCGGGGGAGACGAGACCCAGTACTTC. Its translation: CASNPTVRTSGGDETQYF.

The chain employs TRBV4-3 and TRBJ1-2; D is possibly TRBD1 (5 bases). V was shortened by 0 bases and J by 8 bases, with 19 bases between the two germline ends. The CDR3 runs to 16 residues. Germline V gene lookup returns CDR1 LGHNA and CDR2 YSLEER. CDR3 DNA: TGCGCCAGCAGCCAAGATTTCGTCGGACGGGGGGACGGCTACACCTTC. Residues: CASSQDFVGRGDGYTF.

This rearrangement joins TRBV27 to TRBJ1-1, with 9 bases fitting TRBD1. Per the germline V gene, CDR1 is MNHEY and CDR2 is SMNVEV (reference sequence). This CDR3 is built from 16 residues. V shed 2 bases and J 6 bases; nucleotides not matched to a gene: 10. This CDR3 reads CASSLAPGQGSAEAFF. The CDR3 DNA sequence: TGTGCCAGCAGTTTAGCTCCAGGACAGGGGAGCGCTGAAGCTTTCTTT.

The sample holds many counts of this clonotype. The gene calls are TRBV3-1 and TRBJ1-1; D is perhaps TRBD1 (5 bases). The V end lost 5 bases, the J end lost 5 bases, and 12 bases lay between the germline ends. This CDR3 has 13 residues. Germline-derived CDR1 and CDR2 are LGHDT and YNNKEL (reference sequence). CDR3: CASSTRQKTEAFF. In nucleotides, the CDR3 is TGTGCCAGCAGCACCCGACAGAAGACTGAAGCTTTCTTT.

This clonotype was observed many times. The chain links TRBV12-5 to TRBJ1-2; TRBD1 agrees at 8 bases. The junction had 6 bases not matched to a gene; V was cut back by 5 bases and J by 7 bases. This CDR3 has 13 residues. CDR1 and CDR2 (germline): LGHNT, FRNRAP. The CDR3 loop is CASGPRTGFGYTF. The CDR3 DNA sequence: TGTGCTAGTGGTCCACGGACAGGGTTTGGCTACACCTTC.

This clonotype was detected many times. The V call is TRBV30, the J call TRBJ1-4; D is possibly TRBD1 (6 bases). The CDR3 extends over 15 amino acids. CDR1 is GTSNPN, CDR2 SVGIG, per germline (reference sequence). The V end was cut by 1 base, the J end by 8 bases, with 17 bases between. The CDR3 DNA reads TGTGCCTGGAGTGCGGGACAAAGGCTCTTCGAAAAACTGTTTTTT. Protein: CAWSAGQRLFEKLFF.

This clonotype was found many times. The rearrangement links TRBV9 to TRBJ2-3; 10 bases align to TRBD2. J was trimmed by 0 bases and V by 5 bases; bases with no gene match: 12. CDR1 SGDLS and CDR2 YYNGEE come from the germline V gene. The CDR3 extends over 18 amino acids. In DNA form, the CDR3 reads TGTGCCAGCAGTTCTGAGCTAGCGGGGGCCACTAGCACAGATACGCAGTATTTT. Translating gives CASSSELAGATSTDTQYF.

This clonotype was found many times. The V gene is TRBV14, the J gene TRBJ2-5, with 9 bases aligning to TRBD2. The CDR3 sequence is 15 residues long. V gave up 3 bases and J gave up 6 bases; unmatched junction bases: 8. CDR1 is SGHDN and CDR2 is FVKESK in the germline V gene. CDR3 sequence (DNA): TGTGCCAGCAGCCAGGCCCTCGGGACTAGCAAGACCCAGTACTTC. It encodes CASSQALGTSKTQYF.

This clonotype was observed many times. The chain is built from TRBV7-3 and TRBJ1-1, with 9 bases matching TRBD1. V lost 1 base and J lost 4; bases outside the gene matches: 10. This CDR3 region has 17 residues. Germline V gene sequence: CDR1 SGHTA, CDR2 FQGTGA. CDR3 nucleotide sequence: TGTGCCAGCAGCTTAAAGAGCCAGGGACAGGGAGTCACTGAAGCTTTCTTT. This translates into CASSLKSQGQGVTEAFF.

This clonotype came up many times. V gene TRBV18 combines with J gene TRBJ1-1; 12 nucleotides line up with TRBD1. This CDR3 spans 18 amino acids. The V gene's germline CDR1 is KGHSH and CDR2 LQKENI. J gave up 3 bases and V 4 bases, and 12 bases lay outside the gene matches. The CDR3 loop is CASSQDSGTGGADTEAFF. The CDR3 DNA reads TGTGCCAGCTCACAGGATTCCGGGACAGGGGGCGCGGACACTGAAGCTTTCTTT.

This clonotype was recorded many times. The CDR3: CASTSGGYIEQFF. In DNA form, the CDR3 reads TGTGCCAGCACCTCGGGGGGCTACATCGAGCAGTTCTTC. The chain combines TRBV28 with TRBJ2-1, with D perhaps matching TRBD2 (7 bases). CDR1 and CDR2 (germline): MDHEN, SYDVKM. CDR3 length: 13 residues. Trimming took 7 bases from V and 10 from J, leaving 17 bases between them.

This clonotype was picked up many times. This chain uses TRBV5-8 with TRBJ2-7; no definite D call. From germline, CDR1 is SGHTS and CDR2 YDEGEE. The CDR3 contains 14 residues. V lost 0 bases and J lost 0, with 7 bases in between. The DNA of the CDR3 is TGTGCCAGCAGCTTGGGGGTTGCCTCCTACGAGCAGTACTTC. As protein: CASSLGVASYEQYF.

This chain links TRBV5-1 with TRBJ1-1, with 10 bases lining up with TRBD1. J was trimmed by 0 bases and V by 4 bases; bases with no gene match: 12. CDR1 and CDR2 (germline): SGHRS, YFSETQ. This CDR3 is 18 amino acids long. Here the CDR3 reads CASSESGQGIFMNTEAFF. DNA of the CDR3: TGCGCCAGCAGCGAGTCGGGACAGGGGATATTCATGAACACTGAAGCTTTCTTT. Variable domain in full (rest from reference TRBV5-1 and TRBJ1-1): KAGVTQTPRYLIKTRGQQVTLSCSPISGHRSVSWYQQTPGQGLQFLFEYFSETQRNKGNFPGRFSGRQFSNSRSEMNVSTLELGDSALYLCASSESGQGIFMNTEAFFGQGTRLTVV.

In its sample, this clonotype was seen many times. J is TRBJ2-6 and V is TRBV7-3; D might be TRBD1 or TRBD2, each matching 5 bases. The V gene's germline CDR1 is SGHTA and CDR2 FQGTGA. V lost 1 base and J lost 4, with 8 bases in between. This CDR3 has 15 residues. The chain's CDR3 is CASSLMGVGANVLTF. Written as DNA, the CDR3 is TGTGCCAGCAGCTTAATGGGGGTCGGGGCCAACGTCCTGACTTTC. Full variable domain (missing parts from reference TRBV7-3 and TRBJ2-6): GAGVSQTPSNKVTEKGKYVELRCDPISGHTALYWYRQSLGQGPEFLIYFQGTGAADDSGLPNDRFFAVRPEGSVSTLKIQRTERGDSAVYLCASSLMGVGANVLTFGAGSRLTVL.

In this sample, this clonotype turned up a few times. The chain links TRBV19 to TRBJ1-5; D gene ambiguous. Germline V gene data show CDR1 as LNHDA and CDR2 as SQIVND (reference sequence). The length of the CDR3 is 14 residues. Trimming shortened V by 3 bases and J by 6 bases, and 12 bases separated the two germline ends. The CDR3 sequence: CASSIIEASQPQHF. CDR3 DNA sequence: TGTGCCAGTAGTATCATTGAGGCGAGTCAGCCCCAGCATTTT.

This clonotype has a count of ten or more. The rearrangement links TRBV7-2 to TRBJ2-3; 10 bases agree with TRBD2. The CDR3 has 17 amino acids. Per the germline V gene, CDR1 is SGHTA and CDR2 is FQGNSA. Unmatched junction bases numbered 17, after V lost 7 bases and J lost 7 bases. CDR3 amino acids: CASTPGSASGSMNTQYF. Written as DNA, the CDR3 is TGTGCCAGCACCCCGGGGTCGGCTAGCGGGAGTATGAATACGCAGTATTTT.

This clonotype was found many times. The chain recombines TRBV7-9 with TRBJ2-1; perhaps TRBD1 as D (6 bases). With 0 bases removed from V and 2 bases from J, the gap between germline ends came to 14 bases. The germline CDR1 and CDR2 sequences are SEHNR and FQNEAQ (reference sequence). CDR3 length equals 17 residues. The chain's CDR3 is CASSLAGSRDTYNEQFF. The CDR3 coding sequence is TGTGCCAGCAGCTTAGCTGGTTCGAGGGACACCTACAATGAGCAGTTCTTC.